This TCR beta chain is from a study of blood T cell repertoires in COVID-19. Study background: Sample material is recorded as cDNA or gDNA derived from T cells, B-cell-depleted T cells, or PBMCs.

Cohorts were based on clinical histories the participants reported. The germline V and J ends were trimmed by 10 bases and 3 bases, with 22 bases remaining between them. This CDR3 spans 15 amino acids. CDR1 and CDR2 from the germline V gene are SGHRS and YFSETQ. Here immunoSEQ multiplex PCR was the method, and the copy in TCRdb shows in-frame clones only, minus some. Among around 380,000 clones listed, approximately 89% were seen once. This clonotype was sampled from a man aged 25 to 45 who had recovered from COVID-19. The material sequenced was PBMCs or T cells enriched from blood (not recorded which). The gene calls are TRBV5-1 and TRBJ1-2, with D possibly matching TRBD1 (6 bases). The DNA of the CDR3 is TGCGCCTCTTGGGGGAACAGGGAAGAGGACTATGGCTACACCTTC. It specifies CASWGNREEDYGYTF.